What follows are 17 T cell receptor beta chains derived from one specimen sequenced in a study of CD8+CD57+ T cells in acquired aplastic anemia. Genomic DNA, the template, was used for profiling of the TCR beta VDJ and CDR3. A single record per CDR3 protein comes from TCRdb applying MiXCR to the reads. The sample has around 180,000 distinct CDR3 sequences; 64% are singletons. The sequenced material came from sorted CD4+, CD8+, or CD8+CD57+ T cells (not recorded which) from PBMCs. Receptors were obtained from a human donor with severe aplastic anemia or a healthy control (not recorded which).

V gene TRBV2 combines with J gene TRBJ1-1; D remains ambiguous. In germline, CDR1 is SNHLY, CDR2 FYNNEI. V was pared by 4 bases and J by 0 bases, with 9 bases between. The length of the CDR3 is 14 residues. CDR3 protein: CASSVFPLNTEAFF. The CDR3 DNA reads as TGTGCCAGCAGTGTTTTCCCTTTGAACACTGAAGCTTTCTTT.

CDR3: CASSVRGTSGQGYNEQFF. Here the CDR3 DNA reads TGTGCCAGCAGCGTAAGGGGGACTAGCGGACAGGGGTACAATGAGCAGTTCTTC. The chain carries TRBV9 and TRBJ2-1; 11 nucleotides match TRBD2. The CDR3 is 18 amino acids. The ends lost 1 base at V and 4 bases at J; junction bases unmatched: 10. Germline V gene lookup returns CDR1 SGDLS and CDR2 YYNGEE.

This clonotype showed up many times. A read error may produce the germline difference seen at one junction end. The chain has TRBV29-1 and TRBJ1-1, with 9 bases aligning to TRBD1. Germline V gives CDR1 SQVTM, CDR2 ANQGSEA. The CDR3 has 13 amino acids. CDR3 residues: CSVLDRGNTEASF. For the CDR3, the DNA is TGCAGCGTCCTTGACAGGGGGAACACTGAAGCTTCCTTT.

CDR3 protein: CASRSGTSEAYEQYF. DNA of the CDR3: TGTGCCAGCAGGTCCGGGACTAGCGAGGCCTACGAGCAGTACTTC. The genes are TRBV7-6 and TRBJ2-7, with 10 positions matching TRBD2. V lost 6 bases to trimming and J lost 2 bases; unmatched junction nucleotides: 7. CDR3 length: 15 residues. Germline assignment: CDR1 SGHVS and CDR2 FNYEAQ.

The genes are TRBV5-6 and TRBJ2-7; 7 nucleotides agree with TRBD2. Trimming took 0 bases from V and 6 from J; bases not matched to a gene: 0. The germline CDR1 and CDR2 sequences are SGHDT and YYEEEE. The CDR3 totals 12 residues. Here the CDR3 DNA reads TGTGCCAGCAGCTTGGAGCGGGGCGAGCAGTACTTC. Encoded protein: CASSLERGEQYF. The full variable domain, completed using reference TRBV5-6 and TRBJ2-7, is DAGVTQSPTHLIKTRGQQVTLRCSPKSGHDTVSWYQQALGQGPQFIFQYYEEEERQRGNFPDRFSGHQFPNYSSELNVNALLLGDSALYLCASSLERGEQYFGPGTRLTVT.

This clonotype appeared many times. CDR3 nucleotide sequence: TGTGCCAGCAGCTTACAGATAGATAATTCACCCCTCCACTTT. Its protein is CASSLQIDNSPLHF. The rearrangement uses TRBV5-8 and TRBJ1-6, with D unresolved. The V and J ends lost 2 bases and 5 bases respectively, with 8 bases between them. This CDR3 is 14 amino acids long. Germline CDR1 SGHTS, CDR2 YDEGEE.

This clonotype was seen many times. This rearrangement joins TRBV6-5 to TRBJ1-4; D not resolved. Germline loops: CDR1 MNHEY, CDR2 SVGAGI. Between the trimmed V and J ends, which lost 6 bases and 0 bases, there was a span of 11 bases. The CDR3 has 15 residues. In DNA form, the CDR3 reads TGTGCCAGCAGCCAAAGACTGGCAACTAATGAAAAACTGTTTTTT. This sequence encodes CASSQRLATNEKLFF.

The chain is built from TRBV5-1 and TRBJ1-2, with D perhaps matching TRBD1 (6 bases). The CDR3 is 13 amino acids. Trimming removed 4 bases at V and 8 bases at J, with 15 bases between. Germline V gene sequence: CDR1 SGHRS, CDR2 YFSETQ. The DNA for the CDR3 is TGCGCCAGCAGCCCGTCGCCAGGGGAGGGCTACACCTTC. Translated, it gives CASSPSPGEGYTF.

This chain joins TRBV10-3 and TRBJ2-1; the match to TRBD2 covers 8 bases. Germline V CDR1 and CDR2: ENHRY, SYGVKD. This CDR3 contains 15 residues. Unmatched junction bases numbered 7, after V lost 4 bases and J lost 5 bases. CDR3 sequence: CAISVGTRSDNEQFF. The CDR3 DNA follows: TGTGCCATCAGTGTCGGGACTAGGAGCGACAATGAGCAGTTCTTC.

The chain carries TRBV29-1 and TRBJ2-7; D unresolved. The CDR3 runs 14 residues. The V gene lost 1 base and the J gene lost 3 bases, with 13 bases spanning the gap. Per the germline V gene, CDR1 is SQVTM and CDR2 is ANQGSEA. The chain's CDR3 is CSVEGPQTLYEQYF. The CDR3 DNA reads as TGCAGCGTTGAAGGTCCCCAGACTCTCTACGAGCAGTACTTC.

The CDR3 loop reads CSARDRRVSTDTQYF. The CDR3 DNA is TGCAGTGCTAGAGATCGGAGAGTTAGCACAGATACGCAGTATTTT. The chain employs TRBV20-1 and TRBJ2-3; no firm D call. The CDR3 loop spans 15 amino acids. Trimming took 0 bases from V and 0 from J, leaving 10 bases between them. Germline CDR1 reads DFQATT; CDR2 reads SNEGSKA (reference sequence).

V is TRBV25-1 and J is TRBJ2-1; TRBD1 might be the D (5 bases). V lost 6 bases to trimming and J lost 2 bases, with 17 bases between them. Looked up from germline, CDR1 is MGHDK and CDR2 is SYGVNS. CDR3 length: 16 residues. Written as DNA, the CDR3 is TGTGCCAGCAGCTTAGTTAGGGGCGGTCCCTACAATGAGCAGTTCTTC. Its protein is CASSLVRGGPYNEQFF. Based on the CDR3 plus reference TRBV25-1 and TRBJ2-1, the full variable domain is EADIYQTPRYLVIGTGKKITLECSQTMGHDKMYWYQQDPGMELHLIHYSYGVNSTEKGDLSSESTVSRIRTEHFPLTLESARPSHTSQYLCASSLVRGGPYNEQFFGPGTRLTVL.

This sequence joins TRBV4-1 and TRBJ2-7; TRBD1 matches 7 bases. The V gene end was trimmed by 1 base and the J gene end by 5 bases; junction bases not matched to a gene: 5. Looked up from germline, CDR1 is MGHRA and CDR2 is YSYEKL. The CDR3 covers 14 residues. The CDR3 loop reads CASSQGIQGNEQYF. In DNA form, the CDR3 reads TGCGCCAGCAGCCAAGGCATACAGGGGAACGAGCAGTACTTC.

The CDR3 bases are TGCAGTGCCAGACAATCAGGGGGGCGGGAGACCCAGTACTTC. Translated: CSARQSGGRETQYF. The genes are TRBV20-1 and TRBJ2-5, with D tentatively TRBD1 (7 bases). The CDR3 is 14 residues long. Trimming removed 6 bases at V and 5 bases at J, with 19 bases between. CDR1 is DFQATT, CDR2 SNEGSKA, per germline (reference sequence).

This chain connects TRBV2 to TRBJ2-3; the D gene is possibly TRBD1 (5 bases). CDR1 is SNHLY, CDR2 FYNNEI, per germline. The CDR3 spans 13 residues. V was clipped by 8 bases and J by 2 bases, with 11 bases between them. The CDR3 reads CASWQGHTDTQYF. In nucleotides, the CDR3 is TGTGCCAGCTGGCAGGGCCACACAGATACGCAGTATTTT.

The chain couples TRBV10-3 to TRBJ1-2; 11 nucleotides line up with TRBD1. This CDR3 is built from 15 residues. J gave up 2 bases and V 7 bases, and 6 bases lay outside the gene matches. Per the germline V gene, CDR1 is ENHRY and CDR2 is SYGVKD. CDR3 DNA: TGTGCCATCACCATAGGACAGGGGGCAAACTATGGCTACACCTTC. Its protein product is CAITIGQGANYGYTF.

This clonotype has only a few counts. The chain links TRBV6-2 or TRBV6-3 to TRBJ1-2; 7 nucleotides align to TRBD1. The CDR3 covers 13 residues. Per the germline V gene, CDR1 is MNHEY and CDR2 is SVGEGT. With V trimmed by 5 bases and J by 3 bases, 3 bases remained unmatched. As DNA, the CDR3 is TGTGCCAGCAGTACAGGGGCCGACTATGGCTACACCTTC. Its translation: CASSTGADYGYTF.